This T cell receptor beta chain was captured in a study of T cells in Graves' hyperthyroidism and ophthalmopathy. Study-level results: In blood, most of the thyroid clonotypes expanded above 0.001 were also present. With a median lead of around 6.7 months before onset, the model predicted ophthalmopathy.

Notes on this clonotype: Its target is unknown.

The CDR3 runs to 13 residues. Germline V gives CDR1 LNHDA, CDR2 SQIVND (reference sequence). J lost 5 bases, V lost 10 bases, and 9 bases had no gene match. Diagnosis relied on clinical symptoms, serum thyroxine and TRAb, thyroid ultrasound and orbital computed tomography. Amplification targeted TCR beta CDR3 regions from RNA transcripts. HTBI primers were the set used in a first-round RT-PCR of the TCR CDR3. In TCRdb, the multiplex PCR reads were re-called with MiXCR into one record per CDR3 protein. This table has roughly 800,000 distinct CDR3 sequences, over 35% appearing once. The source material was blood. The chain links TRBV19 to TRBJ2-7; the match to TRBD1 covers 9 bases. The clonotype comes from a man in his late teens or twenties with Graves' hyperthyroidism. The CDR3 bases are TGTGCCACCGCACAACAGGGGGCTCACGAGCAGTACTTC. Amino acid sequence: CATAQQGAHEQYF.